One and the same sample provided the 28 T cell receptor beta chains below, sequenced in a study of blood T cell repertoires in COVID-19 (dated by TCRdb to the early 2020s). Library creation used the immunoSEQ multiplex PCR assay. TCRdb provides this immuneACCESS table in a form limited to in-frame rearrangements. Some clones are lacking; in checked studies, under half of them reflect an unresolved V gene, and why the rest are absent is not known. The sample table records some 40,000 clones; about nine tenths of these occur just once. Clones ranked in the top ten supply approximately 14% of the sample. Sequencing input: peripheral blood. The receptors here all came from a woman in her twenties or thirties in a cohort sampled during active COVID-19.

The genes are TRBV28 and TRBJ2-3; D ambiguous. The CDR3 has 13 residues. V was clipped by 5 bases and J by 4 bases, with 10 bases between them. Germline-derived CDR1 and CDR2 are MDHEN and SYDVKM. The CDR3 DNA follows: TGTGCCAGCAGTCTCCCTTCGGCAGATACGCAGTATTTT. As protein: CASSLPSADTQYF.

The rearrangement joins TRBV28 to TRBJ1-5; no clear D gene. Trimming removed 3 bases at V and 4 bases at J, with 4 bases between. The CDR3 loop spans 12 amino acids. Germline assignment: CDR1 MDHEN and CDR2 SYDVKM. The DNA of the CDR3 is TGTGCCAGCAGTTTGCGGAATCAGCCCCAGCATTTT. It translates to CASSLRNQPQHF. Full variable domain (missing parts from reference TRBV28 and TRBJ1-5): DVKVTQSSRYLVKRTGEKVFLECVQDMDHENMFWYRQDPGLGLRLIYFSYDVKMKEKGDIPEGYSVSREKKERFSLILESASTNQTSMYLCASSLRNQPQHFGDGTRLSIL.

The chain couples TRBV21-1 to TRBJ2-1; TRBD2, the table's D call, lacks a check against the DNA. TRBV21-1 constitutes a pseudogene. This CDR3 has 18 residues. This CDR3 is CASSKVGLAEMSYNEQFF. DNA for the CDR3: TGTGCCAGCAGCAAAGTTGGGCTAGCGGAAATGTCCTACAATGAGCAGTTCTTC.

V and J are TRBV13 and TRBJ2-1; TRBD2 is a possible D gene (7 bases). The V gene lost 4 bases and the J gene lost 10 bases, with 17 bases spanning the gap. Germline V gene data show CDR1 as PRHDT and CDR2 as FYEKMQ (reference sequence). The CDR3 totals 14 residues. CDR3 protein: CASSWGAGVWEQFF. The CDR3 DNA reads TGTGCCAGCAGCTGGGGGGCGGGAGTATGGGAGCAGTTCTTC.

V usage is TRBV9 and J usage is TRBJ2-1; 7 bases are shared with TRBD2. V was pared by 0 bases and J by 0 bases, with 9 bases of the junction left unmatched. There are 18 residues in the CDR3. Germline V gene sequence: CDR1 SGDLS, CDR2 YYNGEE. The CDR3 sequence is CASSVAAGAIASYNEQFF. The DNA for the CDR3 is TGTGCCAGCAGCGTAGCGGCGGGAGCGATCGCCTCCTACAATGAGCAGTTCTTC.

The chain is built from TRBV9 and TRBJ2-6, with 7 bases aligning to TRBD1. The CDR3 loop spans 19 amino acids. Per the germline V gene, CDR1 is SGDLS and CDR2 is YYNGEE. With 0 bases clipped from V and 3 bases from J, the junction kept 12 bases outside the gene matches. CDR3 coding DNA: TGTGCCAGCAGCGTAGCTAACGACAGGGAACTCGTTGGGGCCAACGTCCTGACTTTC. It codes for CASSVANDRELVGANVLTF.

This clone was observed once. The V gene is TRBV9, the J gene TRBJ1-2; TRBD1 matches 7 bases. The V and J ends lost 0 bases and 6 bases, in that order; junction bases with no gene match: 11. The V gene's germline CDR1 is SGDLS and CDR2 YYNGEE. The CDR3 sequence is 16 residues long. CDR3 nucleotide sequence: TGTGCCAGCAGCGTAGCACCCCGACAGGGTTGGGATGGCTACACCTTC. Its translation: CASSVAPRQGWDGYTF.

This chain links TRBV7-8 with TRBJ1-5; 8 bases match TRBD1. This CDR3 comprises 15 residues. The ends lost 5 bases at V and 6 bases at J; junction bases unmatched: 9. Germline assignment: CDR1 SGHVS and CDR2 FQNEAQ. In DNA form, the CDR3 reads TGTGCCAGCAGCACCCGGACAGGGTTGCGTCAGCCCCAGCATTTT. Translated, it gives CASSTRTGLRQPQHF.

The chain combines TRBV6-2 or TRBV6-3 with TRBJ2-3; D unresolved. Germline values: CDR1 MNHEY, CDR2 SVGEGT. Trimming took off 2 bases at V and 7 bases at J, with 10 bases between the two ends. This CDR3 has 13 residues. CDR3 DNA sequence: TGTGCCAGCAGTTACGGGTGGGCCCATACGCAGTATTTT. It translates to CASSYGWAHTQYF.

CDR3 residues: CASSLQSGRIDEQFF. The CDR3 nucleotides read TGTGCCAGCAGTCTTCAGAGCGGGAGGATCGACGAGCAGTTCTTC. The chain recombines TRBV25-1 with TRBJ2-1; 9 bases map to TRBD2. The CDR3 totals 15 residues. The V gene end was trimmed by 5 bases and the J gene end by 10 bases; junction bases not matched to a gene: 12. Germline V gene sequence: CDR1 MGHDK, CDR2 SYGVNS.

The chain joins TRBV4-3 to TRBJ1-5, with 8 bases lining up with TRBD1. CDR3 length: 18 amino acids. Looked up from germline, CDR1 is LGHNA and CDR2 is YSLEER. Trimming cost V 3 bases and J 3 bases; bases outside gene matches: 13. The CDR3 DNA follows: TGCGCCAGCAGCCACCCTTGGAGGGGGACAGGCTCCAATCAGCCCCAGCATTTT. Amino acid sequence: CASSHPWRGTGSNQPQHF.

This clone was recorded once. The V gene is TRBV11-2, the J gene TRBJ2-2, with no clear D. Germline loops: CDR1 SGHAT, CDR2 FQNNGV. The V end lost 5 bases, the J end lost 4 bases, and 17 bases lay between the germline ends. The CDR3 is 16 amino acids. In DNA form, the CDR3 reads TGTGCCAGCAGCCTGGTGGTGACCCCGGGCACCGGGGAGCTGTTTTTT. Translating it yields CASSLVVTPGTGELFF.

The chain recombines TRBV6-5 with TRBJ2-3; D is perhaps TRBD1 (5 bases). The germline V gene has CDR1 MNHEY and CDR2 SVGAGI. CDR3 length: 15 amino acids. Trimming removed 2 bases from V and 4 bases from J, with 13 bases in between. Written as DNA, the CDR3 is TGTGCCAGCAGTTACGACAGTAGTACACCAGATACGCAGTATTTT. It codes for CASSYDSSTPDTQYF.

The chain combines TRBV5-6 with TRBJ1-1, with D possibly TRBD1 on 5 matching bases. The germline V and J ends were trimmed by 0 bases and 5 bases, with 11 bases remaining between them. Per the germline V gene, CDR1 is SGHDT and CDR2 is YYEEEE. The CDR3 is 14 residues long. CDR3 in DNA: TGTGCCAGCAGCTTGGAAGCAGGGCCAACTGAAGCTTTCTTT. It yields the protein CASSLEAGPTEAFF.

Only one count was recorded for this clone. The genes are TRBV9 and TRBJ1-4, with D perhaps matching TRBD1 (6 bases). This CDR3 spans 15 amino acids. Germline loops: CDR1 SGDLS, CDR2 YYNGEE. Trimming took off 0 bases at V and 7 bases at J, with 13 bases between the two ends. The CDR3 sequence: CASSVVGGAGEKLFF. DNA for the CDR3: TGTGCCAGCAGCGTAGTTGGGGGGGCAGGTGAAAAACTGTTTTTT.

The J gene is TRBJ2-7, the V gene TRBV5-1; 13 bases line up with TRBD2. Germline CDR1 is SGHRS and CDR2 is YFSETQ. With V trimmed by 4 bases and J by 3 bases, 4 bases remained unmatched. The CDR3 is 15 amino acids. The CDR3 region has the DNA TGCGCCAGCAGCACCAGGACTAGCGGGAGCTACGAGCAGTACTTC. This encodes CASSTRTSGSYEQYF.

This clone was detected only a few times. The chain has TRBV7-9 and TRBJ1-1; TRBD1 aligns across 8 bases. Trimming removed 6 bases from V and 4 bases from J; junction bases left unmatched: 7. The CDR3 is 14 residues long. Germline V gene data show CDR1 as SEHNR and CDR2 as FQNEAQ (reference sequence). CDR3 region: CASSFPGGGTEAFF. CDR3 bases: TGTGCCAGCAGTTTTCCAGGGGGCGGCACTGAAGCTTTCTTT.

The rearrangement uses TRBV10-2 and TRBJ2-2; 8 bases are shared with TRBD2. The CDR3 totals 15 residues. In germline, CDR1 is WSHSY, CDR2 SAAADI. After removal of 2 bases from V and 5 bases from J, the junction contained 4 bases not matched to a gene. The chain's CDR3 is CASSEGGRRTGELFF. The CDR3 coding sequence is TGCGCCAGCAGTGAGGGCGGGAGGAGGACCGGGGAGCTGTTTTTT.

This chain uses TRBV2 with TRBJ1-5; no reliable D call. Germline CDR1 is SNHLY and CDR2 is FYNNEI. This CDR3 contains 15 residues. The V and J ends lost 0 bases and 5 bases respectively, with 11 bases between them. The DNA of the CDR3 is TGTGCCAGCAGTGAAGCGAGGGCCCCTTATCAGCCCCAGCATTTT. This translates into CASSEARAPYQPQHF.

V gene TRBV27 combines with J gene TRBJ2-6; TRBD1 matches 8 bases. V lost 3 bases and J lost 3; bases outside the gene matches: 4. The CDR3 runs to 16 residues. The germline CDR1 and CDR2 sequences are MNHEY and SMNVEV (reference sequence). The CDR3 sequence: CASSFFTGGGANVLTF. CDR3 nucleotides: TGTGCCAGCAGTTTCTTTACAGGGGGTGGGGCCAACGTCCTGACTTTC. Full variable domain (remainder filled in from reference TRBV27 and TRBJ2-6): EAQVTQNPRYLITVTGKKLTVTCSQNMNHEYMSWYRQDPGLGLRQIYYSMNVEVTDKGDVPEGYKVSRKEKRNFPLILESPSPNQTSLYFCASSFFTGGGANVLTFGAGSRLTVL.

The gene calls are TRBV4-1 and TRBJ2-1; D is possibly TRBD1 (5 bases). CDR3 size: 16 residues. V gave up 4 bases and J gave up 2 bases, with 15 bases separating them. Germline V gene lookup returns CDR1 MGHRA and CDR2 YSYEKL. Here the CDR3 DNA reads TGCGCCAGCAGCCGTGCAGGGTCTTCAACCTACAATGAGCAGTTCTTC. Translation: CASSRAGSSTYNEQFF.

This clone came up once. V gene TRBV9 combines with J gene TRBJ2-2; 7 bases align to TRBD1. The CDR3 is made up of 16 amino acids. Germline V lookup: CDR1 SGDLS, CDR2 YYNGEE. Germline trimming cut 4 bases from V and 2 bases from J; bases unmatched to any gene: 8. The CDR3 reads CASSPRGQENTGELFF. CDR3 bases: TGTGCCAGCAGCCCCCGTGGACAGGAAAACACCGGGGAGCTGTTTTTT.

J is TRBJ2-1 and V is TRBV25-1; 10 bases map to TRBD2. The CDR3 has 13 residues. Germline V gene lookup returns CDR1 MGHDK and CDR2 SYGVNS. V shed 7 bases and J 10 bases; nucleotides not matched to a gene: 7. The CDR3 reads CASTTSGNPEQFF. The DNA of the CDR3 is TGTGCCAGCACAACTAGCGGGAACCCCGAGCAGTTCTTC.

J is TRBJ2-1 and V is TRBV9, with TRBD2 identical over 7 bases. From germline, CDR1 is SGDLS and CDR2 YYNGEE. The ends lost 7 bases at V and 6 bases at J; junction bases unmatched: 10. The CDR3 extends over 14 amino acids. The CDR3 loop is CASGGGLQGNEQFF. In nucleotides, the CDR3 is TGTGCCAGCGGGGGGGGACTCCAGGGCAATGAGCAGTTCTTC.

As DNA, the CDR3 is TGTGCCAGCTTACAGACAGGTCACTATGGCTACACCTTC. This encodes CASLQTGHYGYTF. The gene calls are TRBV28 and TRBJ1-2, with D possibly matching TRBD1 (6 bases). Trimming cost V 8 bases and J 3 bases, with 13 bases left between them. The V gene's germline CDR1 is MDHEN and CDR2 SYDVKM. There are 13 residues in the CDR3.

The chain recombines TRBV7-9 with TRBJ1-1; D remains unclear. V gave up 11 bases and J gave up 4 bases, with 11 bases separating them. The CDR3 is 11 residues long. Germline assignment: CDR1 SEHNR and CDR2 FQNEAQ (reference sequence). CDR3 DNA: TGTGCCTCGGGAGGGAGCACTGAAGCTTTCTTT. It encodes CASGGSTEAFF.

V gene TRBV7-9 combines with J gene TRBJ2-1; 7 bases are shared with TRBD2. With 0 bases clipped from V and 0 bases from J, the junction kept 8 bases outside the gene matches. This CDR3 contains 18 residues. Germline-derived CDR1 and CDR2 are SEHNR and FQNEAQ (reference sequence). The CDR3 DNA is TGTGCCAGCAGCTTAGCGCTGCTGCGGGAGACCTCCTACAATGAGCAGTTCTTC. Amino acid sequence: CASSLALLRETSYNEQFF.

The CDR3, as DNA: TGTGCCAGCAGCCCGGGACTAGCGGGAGTGGAGGATGAGCAGTTCTTC. Its translation is CASSPGLAGVEDEQFF. This chain connects TRBV7-9 to TRBJ2-1, with TRBD2 matching 14 bases. Germline CDR1 reads SEHNR; CDR2 reads FQNEAQ (reference sequence). With 5 bases clipped from V and 8 bases from J, the junction kept 8 bases outside the gene matches. CDR3 length equals 16 residues.